This entry describes one T cell receptor beta chain. Its target is not known. CDR1 KGHSH and CDR2 LQKENI come from the germline V gene. The CDR3 runs 15 residues. Deletions cut 6 bases from V and 3 bases from J, with 15 bases between. This sample was included in a study of cytomegalovirus exposure and HLA in healthy donors. At the level of the study: A prior study identified 110 million or so unique TCR beta sequences from some 180 million T cells. Broader study findings: The study listed some 160 cytomegalovirus-associated TCR beta chains. The authors later found HLA-associated TCR beta chains more clonally expanded than equally common others. In a later analysis, specific HLA alleles were associated with 15,000 to 20,000 TCR beta sequences at a 0.05 false discovery rate.

PCR used 60 Vbeta primers and 13 Jbeta primers. The data were produced by immunoSEQ multiplex PCR, yet TCRdb's version contains in-frame clones alone and is incomplete. The profile shows about 160,000 clones, roughly 80% of them singletons. The chain employs TRBV18 and TRBJ1-3; perhaps TRBD1 as D (5 bases). Sequencing used PBMCs. The clonotype comes from a man aged 45-65 years in good health and CMV-seropositive. The DNA of the CDR3 is TGTGCCAGCTCGCCCAGGGAAGTCGTTGGAAACACCATATATTTT. Translation gives CASSPREVVGNTIYF.